The 2 T cell receptor beta chains below were found in one sample sequenced in a study of T cell responses to AZD1222 COVID-19 vaccine. Measured with immunoSEQ multiplex PCR; TCRdb has only the in-frame clones, and not every one. This sample's table reports over 130,000 clones. The specimen sequenced was peripheral blood. These receptors were obtained from an adult in good health.

V gene TRBV12-3 or TRBV12-4 combines with J gene TRBJ1-1, with a tentative D call TRBD1 (6 bases). There are 12 residues in the CDR3. The ends were cut back, 7 bases at V and 6 bases at J, with 12 bases in the middle. As DNA, the CDR3 is TGTGCCAGCACCCTACAGGGTGCTGAAGCTTTCTTT. Protein sequence: CASTLQGAEAFF.

The V and J genes are TRBV12-3 or TRBV12-4 and TRBJ1-2; D is undetermined. The CDR3 loop spans 13 amino acids. V gave up 1 base and J gave up 8 bases, with 11 bases separating them. The CDR3, as DNA: TGTGCCAGCAGTTTAGGGCCGGCTGGGGGCTACACCTTC. It yields the protein CASSLGPAGGYTF.